This entry lists 19 T cell receptor beta chains sequenced from one sample in a study of blood T cell repertoires in COVID-19. The method was immunoSEQ multiplex PCR; TCRdb's version includes in-frame clones alone and lacks a portion of them. The data contain roughly 250,000 clones, around 89% of them singletons. Material: PBMCs or T cells enriched from blood (not recorded which). All receptors derive from a woman between 45 and 65 years old who had recovered from COVID-19.

The chain couples TRBV4-1 to TRBJ2-3, with 13 bases that match TRBD2. V gave up 3 bases and J gave up 7 bases; unmatched junction bases: 4. This CDR3 comprises 15 residues. Per the germline V gene, CDR1 is MGHRA and CDR2 is YSYEKL. CDR3: CASSQGTSGANTQYF. Here the CDR3 DNA reads TGCGCCAGCAGCCAGGGGACTAGCGGGGCCAATACGCAGTATTTT.

The chain joins TRBV3-1 (or the pseudogene TRBV3-2) to TRBJ1-6, with 7 bases aligning to TRBD1. Germline lookup yields CDR1 LGHDT and CDR2 YNNKEL (reference sequence). With V trimmed by 3 bases and J by 6 bases, 2 bases remained unmatched. This CDR3 is built from 14 residues. CDR3 DNA sequence: TGTGCCAGCAGCCATTCAGGGGGTAATTCACCCCTCCACTTT. Protein sequence: CASSHSGGNSPLHF.

The chain employs TRBV6-5 and TRBJ1-1; the match to TRBD1 covers 7 bases. CDR1 and CDR2 from the germline V gene are MNHEY and SVGAGI. With V trimmed by 2 bases and J by 8 bases, 2 bases remained unmatched. CDR3 length equals 12 residues. The CDR3 region is CASSYRTGEAFF. The CDR3 DNA is TGTGCCAGCAGTTACCGGACAGGAGAAGCTTTCTTT.

This clone was detected once. The chain has TRBV19 and TRBJ2-6; 8 positions agree with TRBD1. The CDR3 runs to 16 residues. J lost 2 bases, V lost 4 bases, and 4 bases had no gene match. Germline V CDR1 and CDR2: LNHDA, SQIVND (reference sequence). CDR3 region: CASSTWTGPGANVLTF. CDR3 bases: TGTGCCAGTAGTACGTGGACAGGGCCTGGGGCCAACGTCCTGACTTTC. The variable domain in full, with the rest retrieved from reference TRBV19 and TRBJ2-6, is DGGITQSPKYLFRKEGQNVTLSCEQNLNHDAMYWYRQDPGQGLRLIYYSQIVNDFQKGDIAEGYSVSREKKESFPLTVTSAQKNPTAFYLCASSTWTGPGANVLTFGAGSRLTVL.

The chain combines TRBV4-3 with TRBJ1-6, with D perhaps TRBD1 (5 bases). V gave up 0 bases and J gave up 6 bases, with 9 bases separating them. Germline assignment: CDR1 LGHNA and CDR2 YSLEER. The CDR3 has 15 residues. The CDR3: CASSQDFQGNSPLHF. In DNA, the CDR3 is TGCGCCAGCAGCCAAGATTTTCAGGGTAATTCACCCCTCCACTTT.

As DNA, the CDR3 is TGTGCCACCAGTGACGAGAGGGTAACTGAAGCTTTCTTT. Translation gives CATSDERVTEAFF. The gene calls are TRBV24-1 and TRBJ1-1; no definite D call. Germline CDR1 is KGHDR and CDR2 is SFDVKD. The CDR3 is made up of 13 amino acids. The V and J ends lost 4 bases and 5 bases respectively, with 10 bases between them.

V gene TRBV2 combines with J gene TRBJ2-3; 8 bases align to TRBD2. Germline trimming cut 6 bases from V and 2 bases from J; bases unmatched to any gene: 7. Looked up from germline, CDR1 is SNHLY and CDR2 is FYNNEI. The CDR3 contains 15 residues. CDR3 in DNA: TGTGCCAGCAGCAAACTAGCGGCCCTCACAGATACGCAGTATTTT. This gives the protein CASSKLAALTDTQYF.

The V call is TRBV2, the J call TRBJ1-3; TRBD1 aligns across 7 bases. Trimming cost V 4 bases and J 0 bases; bases outside gene matches: 3. This CDR3 has 15 residues. The germline CDR1 and CDR2 sequences are SNHLY and FYNNEI. CDR3 in DNA: TGTGCCAGCAGTGGTGACAGGGTCTCTGGAAACACCATATATTTT. Protein sequence: CASSGDRVSGNTIYF.

The chain recombines TRBV10-1 with TRBJ2-3, with a possible D match to TRBD2 (5 bases). There are 13 residues in the CDR3. CDR1 is WNHNN, CDR2 SYGVQD, per germline (reference sequence). Trimming removed 7 bases from V and 3 bases from J, with 11 bases in between. The CDR3 loop is CASISGWTDTQYF. The CDR3 nucleotides read TGCGCCAGCATTTCGGGGTGGACAGATACGCAGTATTTT.

The chain employs TRBV5-6 and TRBJ2-5; TRBD1 matches at 7 bases. Germline CDR1 SGHDT, CDR2 YYEEEE. The ends lost 4 bases at V and 6 bases at J; junction bases unmatched: 9. The CDR3 runs to 14 residues. The CDR3 reads CASSSRDRGKTQYF. CDR3 bases: TGTGCCAGCAGCAGCCGGGACAGAGGAAAGACCCAGTACTTC.

The chain joins TRBV30 to TRBJ1-2; D gene ambiguous. The CDR3 sequence is 18 residues long. The germline V gene encodes CDR1 GTSNPN and CDR2 SVGIG (reference sequence). V was trimmed by 0 bases and J by 2 bases, leaving 22 bases between them. CDR3 sequence reads: CAWSVSQQLLLPNYGYTF. The CDR3 DNA follows: TGTGCCTGGAGTGTATCACAACAGCTCCTATTACCAAACTATGGCTACACCTTC.

V is TRBV5-4 and J is TRBJ1-2; tentatively, D is TRBD1 (5 bases). Per the germline V gene, CDR1 is SGHNT and CDR2 is YYREEE (reference sequence). V was trimmed by 4 bases and J by 5 bases, leaving 9 bases between them. The CDR3 has 12 amino acids. CDR3 nucleotides: TGTGCCAGCAGCCCGGGGGGGTATGGCTACACCTTC. Its translation is CASSPGGYGYTF. The full variable domain, its missing parts supplied by reference TRBV5-4 and TRBJ1-2, is ETGVTQSPTHLIKTRGQQVTLRCSSQSGHNTVSWYQQALGQGPQFIFQYYREEENGRGNFPPRFSGLQFPNYSSELNVNALELDDSALYLCASSPGGYGYTFGSGTRLTVV.

This clone was picked up one time. The genes are TRBV19 and TRBJ2-2, with 13 bases that match TRBD2. Germline lookup yields CDR1 LNHDA and CDR2 SQIVND (reference sequence). This CDR3 comprises 19 residues. The V gene end was trimmed by 6 bases and the J gene end by 5 bases; junction bases not matched to a gene: 15. In DNA form, the CDR3 reads TGTGCCAGTAGCTTCCCGGGACTAGCGGGGAGGTTGGGGACCGGGGAGCTGTTTTTT. Its protein product is CASSFPGLAGRLGTGELFF.

The V gene is TRBV3-1 (or the pseudogene TRBV3-2), the J gene TRBJ2-1, with 8 bases identical to TRBD2. V was clipped by 4 bases and J by 10 bases; unmatched bases: 12. CDR3 length: 15 residues. Germline values: CDR1 LGHDT, CDR2 YNNKEL (reference sequence). CDR3 bases: TGTGCCAGCAGCCTACATGGCGGGAGGCGGGGAGAGCAGTTCTTC. It is translated as CASSLHGGRRGEQFF.

This sequence joins TRBV18 and TRBJ1-1, with 10 bases aligning to TRBD1. Losses at the gene ends were 3 bases for V and 4 bases for J; bases not matched to a gene: 8. The CDR3 is 16 amino acids. Germline V lookup: CDR1 KGHSH, CDR2 LQKENI. DNA for the CDR3: TGTGCCAGCTCACCCGACAGGGGGCGGACGGCCACTGAAGCTTTCTTT. Its protein product is CASSPDRGRTATEAFF.

The rearrangement links TRBV7-9 to TRBJ2-7, with 12 positions matching TRBD2. CDR1 and CDR2 from the germline V gene are SEHNR and FQNEAQ (reference sequence). The trim removed 0 bases at V and 5 bases at J, leaving 5 bases unmatched. This CDR3 is built from 16 residues. The CDR3 bases are TGTGCCAGCAGCTTAGCCAGACTAGCGGGAGCGAACGAGCAGTACTTC. Its translation: CASSLARLAGANEQYF.

This clone occurred many times. This chain links TRBV7-9 with TRBJ2-7; 10 nucleotides agree with TRBD2. This CDR3 is 14 amino acids long. Germline V CDR1 and CDR2: SEHNR, FQNEAQ (reference sequence). V was clipped by 6 bases and J by 1 base; unmatched bases: 3. The DNA for the CDR3 is TGTGCCAGCAGACCGACTAGCGGGTCCTACGAGCAGTACTTC. Its protein is CASRPTSGSYEQYF.

J is TRBJ2-7 and V is TRBV4-1, with unresolved D. Trimming left V 0 bases short and J 2 bases short, with 20 bases between. CDR1 is MGHRA, CDR2 YSYEKL, per germline. The length of the CDR3 is 18 residues. The CDR3 sequence: CASSQDPYGAVGAYEQYF. The CDR3 DNA reads as TGCGCCAGCAGCCAAGATCCCTATGGCGCCGTTGGAGCCTACGAGCAGTACTTC.

This chain joins TRBV7-2 and TRBJ1-4; no clear D. V dropped 1 base and J dropped 4 bases, with 13 bases sitting between them. Germline V gene sequence: CDR1 SGHTA, CDR2 FQGNSA. This CDR3 is built from 16 residues. The CDR3 coding sequence is TGTGCCAGCAGCTTAGTCGGGTCCGGAGGTAATGAAAAACTGTTTTTT. This sequence encodes CASSLVGSGGNEKLFF.